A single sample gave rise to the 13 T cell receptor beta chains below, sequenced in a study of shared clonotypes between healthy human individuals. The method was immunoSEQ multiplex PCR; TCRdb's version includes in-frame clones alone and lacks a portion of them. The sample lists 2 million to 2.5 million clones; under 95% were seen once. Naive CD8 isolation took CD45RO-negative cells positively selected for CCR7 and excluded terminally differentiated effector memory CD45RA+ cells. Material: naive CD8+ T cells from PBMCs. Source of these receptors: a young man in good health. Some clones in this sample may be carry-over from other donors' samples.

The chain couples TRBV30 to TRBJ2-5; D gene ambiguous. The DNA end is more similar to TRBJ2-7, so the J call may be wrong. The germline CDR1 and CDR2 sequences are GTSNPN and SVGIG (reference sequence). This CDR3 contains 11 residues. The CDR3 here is CAWGGTYEQYF. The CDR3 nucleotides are TGTGCCTGGGGCGGTACTTACGAGCAGTACTTC.

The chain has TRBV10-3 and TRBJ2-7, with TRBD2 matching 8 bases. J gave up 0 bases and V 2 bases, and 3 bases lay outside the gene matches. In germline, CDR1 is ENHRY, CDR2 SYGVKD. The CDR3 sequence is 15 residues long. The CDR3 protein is CAISEGGTSSYEQYF. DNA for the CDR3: TGTGCCATCAGTGAGGGGGGGACTAGCTCCTACGAGCAGTACTTC.

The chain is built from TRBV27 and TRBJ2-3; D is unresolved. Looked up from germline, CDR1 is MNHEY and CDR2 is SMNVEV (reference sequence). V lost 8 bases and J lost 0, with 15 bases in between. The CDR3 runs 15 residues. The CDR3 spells CASGPDKQSTDTQYF. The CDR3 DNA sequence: TGTGCCAGCGGCCCTGACAAGCAAAGCACAGATACGCAGTATTTT.

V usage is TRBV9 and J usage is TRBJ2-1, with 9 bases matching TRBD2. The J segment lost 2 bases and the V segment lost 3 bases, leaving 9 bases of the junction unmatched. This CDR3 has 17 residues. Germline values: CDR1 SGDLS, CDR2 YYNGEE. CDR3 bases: TGTGCCAGCAGCGGTAGAGTAGCGGGAGAACCCTACAATGAGCAGTTCTTC. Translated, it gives CASSGRVAGEPYNEQFF.

DNA for the CDR3: TGTGCCAGTAGTATAATCGCGACAGATGGGAACTATGGCTACACCTTC. It specifies CASSIIATDGNYGYTF. The chain is built from TRBV19 and TRBJ1-2; a weak D match, TRBD1 (5 bases). This CDR3 contains 16 residues. Between the trimmed V and J ends, which lost 2 bases and 2 bases, there was a span of 15 bases. The germline CDR1 and CDR2 sequences are LNHDA and SQIVND (reference sequence).

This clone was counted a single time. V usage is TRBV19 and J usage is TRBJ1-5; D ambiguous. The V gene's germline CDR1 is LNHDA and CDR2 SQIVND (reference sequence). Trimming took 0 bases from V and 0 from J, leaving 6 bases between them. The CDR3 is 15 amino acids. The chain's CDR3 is CASSIETISNQPQHF. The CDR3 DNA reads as TGTGCCAGTAGTATAGAGACGATTAGCAATCAGCCCCAGCATTTT.

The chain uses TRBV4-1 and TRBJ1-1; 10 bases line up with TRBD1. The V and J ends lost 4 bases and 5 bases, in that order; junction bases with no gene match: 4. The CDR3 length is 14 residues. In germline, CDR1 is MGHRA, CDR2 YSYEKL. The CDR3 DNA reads TGCGCCAGCAGCCTCCTGGACAGGGGGACTGAAGCTTTCTTT. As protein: CASSLLDRGTEAFF.

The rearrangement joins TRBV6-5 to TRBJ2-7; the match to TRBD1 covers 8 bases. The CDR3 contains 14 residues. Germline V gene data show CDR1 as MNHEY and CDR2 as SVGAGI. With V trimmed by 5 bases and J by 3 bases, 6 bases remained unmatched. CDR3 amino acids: CASSQGTGNYEQYF. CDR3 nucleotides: TGTGCCAGCAGTCAAGGGACAGGAAACTACGAGCAGTACTTC.

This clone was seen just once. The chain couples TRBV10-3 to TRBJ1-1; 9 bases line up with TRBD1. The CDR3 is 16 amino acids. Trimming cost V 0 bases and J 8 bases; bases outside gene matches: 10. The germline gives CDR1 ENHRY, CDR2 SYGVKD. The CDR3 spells CAISESIRGTGCEAFF. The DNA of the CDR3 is TGTGCCATCAGTGAGTCGATTAGGGGGACAGGGTGCGAAGCTTTCTTT.

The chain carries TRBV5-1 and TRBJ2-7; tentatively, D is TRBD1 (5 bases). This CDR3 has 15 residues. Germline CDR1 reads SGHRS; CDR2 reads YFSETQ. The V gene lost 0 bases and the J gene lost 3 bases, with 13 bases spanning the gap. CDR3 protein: CASSLGQSPYYEQYF. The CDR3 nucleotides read TGCGCCAGCAGCTTGGGACAGAGTCCCTACTACGAGCAGTACTTC.

CDR3 region: CASSLLPSAGYEQYF. CDR3 coding DNA: TGCGCCAGCAGCTTGCTACCGAGCGCGGGATACGAGCAGTACTTC. The V call is TRBV5-1, the J call TRBJ2-7, with D possibly TRBD2 on 6 matching bases. Germline lookup yields CDR1 SGHRS and CDR2 YFSETQ. The CDR3 covers 15 residues. The germline V and J ends were trimmed by 1 base and 4 bases, with 15 bases remaining between them.

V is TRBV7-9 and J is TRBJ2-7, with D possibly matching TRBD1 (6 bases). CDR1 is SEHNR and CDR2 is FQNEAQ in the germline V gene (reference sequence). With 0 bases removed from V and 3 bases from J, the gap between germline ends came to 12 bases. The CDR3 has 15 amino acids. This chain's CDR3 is CASSLARTDYYEQYF. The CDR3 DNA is TGTGCCAGCAGCTTAGCTCGGACAGATTACTACGAGCAGTACTTC. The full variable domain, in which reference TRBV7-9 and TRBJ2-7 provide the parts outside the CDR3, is DTGVSQNPRHKITKRGQNVTFRCDPISEHNRLYWYRQTLGQGPEFLTYFQNEAQLEKSRLLSDRFSAERPKGSFSTLEIQRTEQGDSAMYLCASSLARTDYYEQYFGPGTRLTVT.

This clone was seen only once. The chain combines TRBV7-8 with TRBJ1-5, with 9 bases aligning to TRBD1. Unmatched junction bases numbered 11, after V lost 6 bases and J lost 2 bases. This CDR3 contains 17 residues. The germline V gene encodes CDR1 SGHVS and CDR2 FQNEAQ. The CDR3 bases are TGTGCCAGCAGTCTTAGTGGACAGGGGTTGGGCAATCAGCCCCAGCATTTT. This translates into CASSLSGQGLGNQPQHF.